The clone carrying this T cell receptor (beta chain) was detected only a few times. The antigen is undetermined. The protocol was immunoSEQ multiplex PCR, while the TCRdb copy is restricted to in-frame clones and leaves out a portion. The table lists 37,000 or so clones, about four fifths of them singletons, with over 2.5% in the top ten. Cells that had been cultured for nine to eleven days were the source of isolated CD4+ T cells. This specimen belongs to a study of vaccination effects on CD4 cells after COVID-19. About the study: Pools of viral peptides were used by the ViraFEST assay to expand antigen-specific CD4+ T cells ahead of sequencing.

V was pared by 4 bases and J by 7 bases, with 15 bases of the junction left unmatched. The CDR3 loop spans 17 amino acids. CDR1 SGHDN and CDR2 FVKESK come from the germline V gene. Sequencing was performed on CD4+ T cells from PBMCs cultured without peptide, taken before COVID-19 vaccination. The chain uses TRBV14 and TRBJ2-1, with 8 bases that match TRBD2. This receptor was identified in a human donor who received a COVID-19 vaccine. Here the CDR3 reads CASSPRTSLLTGNEQFF. CDR3 nucleotide sequence: TGTGCCAGCAGCCCTCGGACTAGCCTCTTAACTGGTAATGAGCAGTTCTTC.